These 10 T cell receptor beta chains originate from one sample sequenced in a study of blood T cell repertoires in COVID-19. TCRdb's table, derived via immunoSEQ multiplex PCR, lists solely in-frame clones and lacks some. The data contain fewer than 250,000 clones, 84% of them seen just once; the ten biggest clones take up 6.8%. Sequenced material: PBMCs or T cells enriched from blood (not recorded which). Receptors originate from a woman between 35 and 50 years old who had recovered from COVID-19.

This chain links TRBV19 with TRBJ1-3; maybe TRBD1 (6 bases). Germline values: CDR1 LNHDA, CDR2 SQIVND (reference sequence). Trimming cost V 9 bases and J 5 bases, with 17 bases left between them. This CDR3 region has 14 residues. The CDR3 region has the DNA TGTGCCAGCCAGGACAGTCGCGGAAGAAACACCATATATTTT. This gives the protein CASQDSRGRNTIYF.

This clone was observed a few times. This CDR3 is CASSALERRLGGEQFF. CDR3 DNA: TGTGCCAGCAGTGCGTTGGAGCGCCGACTAGGTGGTGAGCAGTTCTTC. The J gene is TRBJ2-1, the V gene TRBV2; D might be TRBD2 (6 bases). V lost 4 bases and J 9 bases, leaving 22 bases between the germline ends. Germline CDR1 reads SNHLY; CDR2 reads FYNNEI. This CDR3 comprises 16 residues. Looking up the rest from reference TRBV2 and TRBJ2-1 gives the full variable domain: EPEVTQTPSHQVTQMGQEVILRCVPISNHLYFYWYRQILGQKVEFLVSFYNNEISEKSEIFDDQFSVERPDGSNFTLKIRSTKLEDSAMYFCASSALERRLGGEQFFGPGTRLTVL.

This chain links TRBV18 with TRBJ2-2; 9 bases match TRBD1. J lost 3 bases, V lost 3 bases, and 2 bases had no gene match. This CDR3 contains 15 residues. Per germline, CDR1 KGHSH and CDR2 LQKENI. The CDR3 spells CASSPRDRDTGELFF. DNA for the CDR3: TGTGCCAGCTCACCCCGGGACAGGGACACCGGGGAGCTGTTTTTT.

This rearrangement joins TRBV5-1 to TRBJ2-5, with TRBD2 identical over 11 bases. Germline lookup yields CDR1 SGHRS and CDR2 YFSETQ. The CDR3 has 16 amino acids. With 4 bases clipped from V and 0 bases from J, the junction kept 5 bases outside the gene matches. CDR3 sequence reads: CASSLGLAAYQETQYF. CDR3 nucleotide sequence: TGCGCCAGCAGCCTGGGACTAGCGGCGTACCAAGAGACCCAGTACTTC.

This sequence joins TRBV6-1 and TRBJ1-2; 7 nucleotides align to TRBD1. This CDR3 is 14 amino acids long. Germline V gene data show CDR1 as MNHNS and CDR2 as SASEGT. V lost 2 bases and J lost 2; bases outside the gene matches: 2. CDR3 sequence: CASSEKTGNYGYTF. The CDR3 DNA follows: TGTGCCAGCAGTGAAAAGACAGGGAACTATGGCTACACCTTC.

The chain carries TRBV9 and TRBJ1-3; weak D call: TRBD1 (5 bases). Germline V CDR1 and CDR2: SGDLS, YYNGEE. CDR3 length equals 14 residues. With 0 bases removed from V and 4 bases from J, the gap between germline ends came to 8 bases. The CDR3 sequence: CASSVGRVGNTIYF. CDR3 sequence (DNA): TGTGCCAGCAGCGTAGGCAGGGTAGGAAACACCATATATTTT. Full variable domain (outside the CDR3, taken from reference TRBV9 and TRBJ1-3): DSGVTQTPKHLITATGQRVTLRCSPRSGDLSVYWYQQSLDQGLQFLIQYYNGEERAKGNILERFSAQQFPDLHSELNLSSLELGDSALYFCASSVGRVGNTIYFGEGSWLTVV.

This chain connects TRBV2 to TRBJ2-1; TRBD2 matches 11 bases. The V gene's germline CDR1 is SNHLY and CDR2 FYNNEI. The V gene end was trimmed by 7 bases and the J gene end by 6 bases; junction bases not matched to a gene: 5. The CDR3 loop spans 14 amino acids. The CDR3 DNA follows: TGTGCCAGCACCCTAGGACTAGCGGGCAATGAGCAGTTCTTC. Translating it yields CASTLGLAGNEQFF.

This rearrangement joins TRBV7-2 to TRBJ2-3, with D possibly matching TRBD2 (6 bases). The germline V and J ends were trimmed by 1 base and 6 bases, with 14 bases remaining between them. The CDR3 totals 15 residues. Germline CDR1 SGHTA, CDR2 FQGNSA. The CDR3 bases are TGTGCCAGCAGCTTAGATGTGGGGAGGCGGGATACGCAGTATTTT. This translates into CASSLDVGRRDTQYF.

This sequence joins TRBV7-8 and TRBJ2-1; TRBD2 is a possible D gene (6 bases). CDR3 length equals 14 residues. In germline, CDR1 is SGHVS, CDR2 FQNEAQ. Trimming took off 2 bases at V and 7 bases at J, with 12 bases between the two ends. The CDR3 DNA follows: TGTGCCAGCAGCTTAAGGGAGGCTTGGAATGAGCAGTTCTTC. This sequence encodes CASSLREAWNEQFF.

This chain uses TRBV6-4 with TRBJ1-2; D is unresolved. This CDR3 is 12 amino acids long. In germline, CDR1 is MRHNA, CDR2 SNTAGT. Trimming cost V 2 bases and J 7 bases, with 8 bases left between them. CDR3 loop: CASSDARSGYTF. CDR3 sequence (DNA): TGTGCCAGCAGTGACGCCCGGTCTGGCTACACCTTC.